These 15 T cell receptor beta chains came from one sample sequenced in a study of cytomegalovirus exposure and HLA in healthy donors. A multiplex PCR was run with 60 Vbeta primers and 13 Jbeta primers. The data were produced by immunoSEQ multiplex PCR, yet TCRdb's version contains in-frame clones alone and is incomplete. Of 200,000 to 250,000 clones detected, about 80% appear once; the ten largest clones hold roughly 3%. Sample: PBMCs. The source of these receptors is a woman in her 30s in good health and CMV-seronegative.

This chain connects TRBV30 to TRBJ2-3, with D possibly TRBD1 on 6 matching bases. V was pared by 4 bases and J by 4 bases, with 15 bases between. CDR3 length: 14 residues. Germline V CDR1 and CDR2: GTSNPN, SVGIG (reference sequence). The CDR3 protein is CAWMGHIMADTQYF. CDR3 in DNA: TGTGCCTGGATGGGACACATTATGGCAGATACGCAGTATTTT.

This clone was seen once. The rearrangement uses TRBV7-3 and TRBJ2-4; D may be TRBD2 (7 bases). Germline V CDR1 and CDR2: SGHTA, FQGTGA. With 5 bases removed from V and 5 bases from J, the gap between germline ends came to 19 bases. The CDR3 is made up of 16 amino acids. CDR3 region: CASSPGLAGAENIQYF. The CDR3, as DNA: TGTGCCAGCAGCCCAGGCCTGGCGGGGGCGGAAAACATTCAGTACTTC.

The chain combines TRBV11-2 with TRBJ2-2; weak D call: TRBD2 (6 bases). The CDR3 is 17 residues long. V was pared by 2 bases and J by 3 bases, with 16 bases between. Germline V gene data show CDR1 as SGHAT and CDR2 as FQNNGV. Here the CDR3 DNA reads TGTGCCAGCAGCTTATATCTTTGGGGGGTGGACACCGGGGAGCTGTTTTTT. Amino acid sequence: CASSLYLWGVDTGELFF.

The chain joins TRBV6-8 to TRBJ2-7, with TRBD1 matching 7 bases. The CDR3 is 18 residues long. In germline, CDR1 is MNHGY, CDR2 SAAAGT. With 7 bases clipped from V and 2 bases from J, the junction kept 20 bases outside the gene matches. CDR3 bases: TGTGCCAGCACGCACCTCGAGGGGCCACAGGGGATCCCCTACGAGCAGTACTTC. Translating gives CASTHLEGPQGIPYEQYF.

J is TRBJ1-5 and V is TRBV19; possible D gene TRBD1, 6 bases. Trimming removed 3 bases at V and 0 bases at J, with 9 bases between. CDR1 is LNHDA and CDR2 is SQIVND in the germline V gene (reference sequence). The CDR3 loop spans 15 amino acids. This CDR3 reads CASSMRGGSNQPQHF. CDR3 DNA: TGTGCCAGTAGTATGAGGGGGGGTAGCAATCAGCCCCAGCATTTT.

This clone was observed a few times. The CDR3 region is CAWSLLAGVKEQYF. The CDR3 DNA reads as TGTGCCTGGAGTCTACTAGCGGGGGTTAAAGAGCAGTACTTC. The J gene is TRBJ2-7, the V gene TRBV30, with 11 positions matching TRBD2. CDR3 length: 14 residues. The germline V gene encodes CDR1 GTSNPN and CDR2 SVGIG (reference sequence). V dropped 2 bases and J dropped 7; count of bases not matched to a gene: 7.

The chain employs TRBV5-1 and TRBJ2-3, with 9 bases matching TRBD1. Germline V lookup: CDR1 SGHRS, CDR2 YFSETQ. The CDR3 runs 17 residues. J gave up 2 bases and V 2 bases, and 9 bases lay outside the gene matches. The CDR3 region is CASSFGVDRGATDTQYF. CDR3 nucleotide sequence: TGCGCCAGCAGCTTCGGAGTAGACAGGGGGGCCACAGATACGCAGTATTTT.

This chain links TRBV9 with TRBJ1-2; a weak D match, TRBD1 (6 bases). This CDR3 contains 14 residues. The germline V gene encodes CDR1 SGDLS and CDR2 YYNGEE. V lost 7 bases and J 4 bases, leaving 17 bases between the germline ends. CDR3 protein: CASSGQSSTYGYTF. The CDR3 coding sequence is TGTGCCAGCTCCGGACAGAGCTCTACCTATGGCTACACCTTC.

This clone was detected only a few times. CDR3 nucleotide sequence: TGCGCCAGCAGTTTTATACAGGGCTCCGAGCAGTACTTC. Protein product: CASSFIQGSEQYF. This chain connects TRBV5-1 to TRBJ2-7; D possibly corresponds to TRBD1 (6 bases). The V gene lost 5 bases and the J gene lost 6 bases, with 15 bases spanning the gap. The CDR3 covers 13 residues. Germline V CDR1 and CDR2: SGHRS, YFSETQ.

This clone was observed a few times. This CDR3 reads CASSTLPLSGLAGEETQYF. In nucleotides, the CDR3 is TGTGCCAGCAGTACATTACCGCTCTCGGGACTAGCGGGAGAAGAGACCCAGTACTTC. The genes are TRBV27 and TRBJ2-5; 14 bases line up with TRBD2. V lost 5 bases and J lost 3; bases outside the gene matches: 14. The CDR3 is 19 amino acids. The germline V gene encodes CDR1 MNHEY and CDR2 SMNVEV (reference sequence).

A remark on this clone: At the DNA level, this CDR3 is encoded by other sequences in the same sample as well. The chain is built from TRBV18 and TRBJ1-3, with TRBD1 matching over 11 bases. Unmatched junction bases numbered 5, after V lost 6 bases and J lost 1 base. CDR1 and CDR2 (germline): KGHSH, LQKENI. The CDR3 runs to 16 residues. CDR3 DNA: TGTGCCAGCTCCGCCGGGACAGGGGGATCTGGAAACACCATATATTTT. This translates into CASSAGTGGSGNTIYF.

This clone is a singleton in its sample. The rearrangement uses TRBV18 and TRBJ1-2; the D is unclear. The germline CDR1 and CDR2 sequences are KGHSH and LQKENI. The CDR3 contains 12 residues. The germline V and J ends were trimmed by 3 bases and 4 bases, with 6 bases remaining between them. CDR3: CASSPEIYGYTF. The CDR3 bases are TGTGCCAGCTCACCGGAGATCTATGGCTACACCTTC.

V gene TRBV25-1 combines with J gene TRBJ1-2, with D perhaps TRBD1 (5 bases). CDR1 is MGHDK and CDR2 is SYGVNS in the germline V gene. V lost 6 bases and J 8 bases, leaving 13 bases between the germline ends. The CDR3 spans 12 residues. The DNA of the CDR3 is TGTGCCAGCAGCCGGGGGGTCTCGGGCTACACCTTC. The encoded protein is CASSRGVSGYTF.

The V gene is TRBV6-4, the J gene TRBJ2-5; TRBD2 agrees at 9 bases. V lost 8 bases, J lost 7 bases, and 8 bases stayed unmatched. The CDR3 loop spans 13 amino acids. The germline gives CDR1 MRHNA, CDR2 SNTAGT. The CDR3 reads CASRRLAGPTQYF. The CDR3 DNA reads TGTGCCAGCCGCAGGCTAGCGGGACCGACCCAGTACTTC.

This chain uses TRBV10-3 with TRBJ1-1, with D possibly TRBD1 on 5 matching bases. The CDR3 sequence is 15 residues long. Trimming removed 6 bases from V and 4 bases from J, with 18 bases in between. Germline V gives CDR1 ENHRY, CDR2 SYGVKD. CDR3 protein: CAISSPDGGGTEAFF. Written as DNA, the CDR3 is TGTGCCATCAGCTCCCCGGACGGGGGTGGCACTGAAGCTTTCTTT.